This T cell receptor (beta chain) emerged from a study of blood T cell repertoires in COVID-19. Overall study: Sites across the United States, Italy and Spain contributed samples from acute and convalescent COVID-19.

As processed by the authors: Reference gene primers were amplified, and this amplification served to estimate nucleated cell counts. Generated by immunoSEQ multiplex PCR, the TCRdb table keeps only in-frame clones and is missing some. V and J calls and clone size come straight from that table; D and trimming were deduced from the DNA. The profile shows about 170,000 clones, around 86% of them singletons. This clone was seen a single time. Input material: peripheral blood. This receptor was obtained from a man in his sixties or seventies with acute or convalescent COVID-19.

CDR3 loop: CATSDPRDYGQPQHF. Written as DNA, the CDR3 is TGTGCCACCAGTGATCCGCGGGACTACGGTCAGCCCCAGCATTTT. This chain links TRBV24-1 with TRBJ1-5; D may be TRBD1 (5 bases). V lost 3 bases, J lost 6 bases, and 14 bases lay in between. There are 15 residues in the CDR3. Germline V CDR1 and CDR2: KGHDR, SFDVKD.